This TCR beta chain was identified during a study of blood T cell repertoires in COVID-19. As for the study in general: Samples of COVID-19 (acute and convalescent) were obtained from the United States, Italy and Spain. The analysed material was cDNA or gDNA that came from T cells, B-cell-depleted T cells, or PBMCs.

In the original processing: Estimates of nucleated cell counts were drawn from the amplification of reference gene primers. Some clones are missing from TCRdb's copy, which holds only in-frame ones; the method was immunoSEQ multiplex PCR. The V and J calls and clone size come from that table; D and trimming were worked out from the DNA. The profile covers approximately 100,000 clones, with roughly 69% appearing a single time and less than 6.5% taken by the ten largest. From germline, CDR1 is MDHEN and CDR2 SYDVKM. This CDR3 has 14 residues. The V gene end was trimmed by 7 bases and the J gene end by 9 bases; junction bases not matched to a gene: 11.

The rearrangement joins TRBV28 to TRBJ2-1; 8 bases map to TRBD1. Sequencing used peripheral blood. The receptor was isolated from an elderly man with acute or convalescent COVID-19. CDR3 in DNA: TGTGCCAGCATTCCAGGCAGGGGGCGCGTTGAGCAGTTCTTC. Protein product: CASIPGRGRVEQFF.